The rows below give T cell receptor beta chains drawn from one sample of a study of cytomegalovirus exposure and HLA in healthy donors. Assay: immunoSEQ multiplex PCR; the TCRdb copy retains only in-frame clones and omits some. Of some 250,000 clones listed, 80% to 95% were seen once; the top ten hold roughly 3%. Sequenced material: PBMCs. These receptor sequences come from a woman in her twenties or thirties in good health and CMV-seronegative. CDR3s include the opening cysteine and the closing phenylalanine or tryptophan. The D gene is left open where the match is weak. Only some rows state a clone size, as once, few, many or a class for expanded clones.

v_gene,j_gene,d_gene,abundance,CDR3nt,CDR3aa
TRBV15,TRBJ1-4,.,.,TGTGCCACCAAGGGTGACGCTGAAAAACTGTTTTTT,CATKGDAEKLFF
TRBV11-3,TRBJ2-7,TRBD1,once,TGTGCCAGCAGCGACCGGGACAGACCCTACGAGCAGTACTTC,CASSDRDRPYEQYF
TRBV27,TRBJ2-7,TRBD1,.,TGTGCCAGCAGTGCCCGGACAGGGGGCTACGAGCAGTACTTC,CASSARTGGYEQYF
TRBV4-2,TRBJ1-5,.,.,TGTGCCAGCAGCCACCGGGACAATCAGCCCCAGCATTTT,CASSHRDNQPQHF
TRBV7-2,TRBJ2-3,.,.,TGTGCCAGCAGCTTAGACAGGGATCCAGATACGCAGTATTTT,CASSLDRDPDTQYF
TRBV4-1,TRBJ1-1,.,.,TGCGCCAGCAGCCAACTTGGGGGGAACACTGAAGCTTTCTTT,CASSQLGGNTEAFF
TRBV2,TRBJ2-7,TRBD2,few,TGTGCCAGCAGTGAACCCCCCCTTGGAGCGGGAGTCTACGAGCAGTACTTC,CASSEPPLGAGVYEQYF
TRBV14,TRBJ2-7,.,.,TGTGCCAGCAGCCAATCGGGTTCGGTCGGGGAGCAGTACTTC,CASSQSGSVGEQYF
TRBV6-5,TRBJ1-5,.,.,TGTGCCAGCAGTTACTCGAGCAATCAGCCCCAGCATTTT,CASSYSSNQPQHF
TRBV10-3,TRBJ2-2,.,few,TGTGCCATCAGAAACGGAGGGAACACCGGGGAGCTGTTTTTT,CAIRNGGNTGELFF
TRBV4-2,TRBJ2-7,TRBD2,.,TGTGCCAGCAGCCAAGAAGGGCTGGGGACTAGCGGGAATTACGAGCAGTACTTC,CASSQEGLGTSGNYEQYF
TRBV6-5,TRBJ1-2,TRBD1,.,TGTGCCAGCAGTTTCCGACAGGGAAAGTACTATGGCTACACCTTC,CASSFRQGKYYGYTF
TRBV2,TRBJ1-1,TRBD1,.,TGTGCCAGCACTAACCATGGGACAGTGAACACTGAAGCTTTCTTT,CASTNHGTVNTEAFF
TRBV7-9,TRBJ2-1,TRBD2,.,TGTGCCAGCAGCCCCCGGGACTACCCGAGAGATGAGCAGTTCTTC,CASSPRDYPRDEQFF
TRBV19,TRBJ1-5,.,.,TGTGCCAGTAGTATTTCAGATTATAGCAATCAGCCCCAGCATTTT,CASSISDYSNQPQHF
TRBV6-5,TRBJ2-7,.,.,TGTGCCAGCAGTCCCAGCAGGAGAATAGACGAGCAGTACTTC,CASSPSRRIDEQYF
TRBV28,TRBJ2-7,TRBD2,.,TGTGCCAGCAGTTCCCCCGGGACTAGCGGGAGGGCCTACGAGCAGTACTTC,CASSSPGTSGRAYEQYF
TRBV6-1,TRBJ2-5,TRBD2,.,TGTGCCAGCAGTCTTACTAGCGGGAGAGGGACCCAGTACTTC,CASSLTSGRGTQYF
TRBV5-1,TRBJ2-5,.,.,TGCGCCAGTCAGCTTGTCGGGTCAGGGAAGACCCAGTACTTC,CASQLVGSGKTQYF
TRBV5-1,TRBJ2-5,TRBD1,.,TGCGCCAGCAGCTTGGACAAGGGACAGGTCTGGACCCAGTACTTC,CASSLDKGQVWTQYF
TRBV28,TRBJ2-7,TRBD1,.,TGTGCCAGCCACGGTGACAGGGTCTACGAGCAGTACTTC,CASHGDRVYEQYF
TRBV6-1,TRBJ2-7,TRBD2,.,TGTGCCAGCAGCGGATCTAGCGGGCGGTCTTACGAGCAGTACTTC,CASSGSSGRSYEQYF
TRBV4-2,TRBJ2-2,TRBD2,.,TGTGCCAGCAGCCAAACCCCATCGTGGGGCGCGGGGGCCGGGGAGCTGTTTTTT,CASSQTPSWGAGAGELFF
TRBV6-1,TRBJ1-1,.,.,TGTGCCAGCAGTGAAGCGAGTAGGAGCCGCACTGAAGCTTTCTTT,CASSEASRSRTEAFF
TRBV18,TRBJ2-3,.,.,TGTGCCAGCTCACCATCCGCAGATACGCAGTATTTT,CASSPSADTQYF
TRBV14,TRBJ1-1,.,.,TGTGCCAGCAGGCTCTACAGGGATAACGCTGAAGCTTTCTTT,CASRLYRDNAEAFF
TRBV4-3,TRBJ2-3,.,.,TGCGCCAGCAGCCAAGCTAGCACAGATACGCAGTATTTT,CASSQASTDTQYF
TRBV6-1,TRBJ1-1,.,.,TGTGCCAGCAGTGATGTTAACACTGAAGCTTTCTTT,CASSDVNTEAFF
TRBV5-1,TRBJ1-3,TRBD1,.,TGCGCCAGCAGCTCACAGGGGGTTTCTGGAAACACCATATATTTT,CASSSQGVSGNTIYF
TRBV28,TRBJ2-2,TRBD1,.,TGTGCCAGCAGGCGGGACAGGGCGAACACCGGGGAGCTGTTTTTT,CASRRDRANTGELFF
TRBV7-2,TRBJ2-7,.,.,TGTGCCAGCAGCTTAGCGTCAGGGTCCTACGAGCAGTACTTC,CASSLASGSYEQYF
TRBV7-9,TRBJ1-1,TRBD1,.,TGTGCCAGCAGCGTAGACAGGGGAATCCCTGAAGCTTTCTTT,CASSVDRGIPEAFF
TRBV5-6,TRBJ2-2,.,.,TGTGCCAGCAGTTGGACAAGTTCGAACTGGGAGCTGTTTTTT,CASSWTSSNWELFF
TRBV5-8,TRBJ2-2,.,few,TGTGCCAGCAGACTTGCTCCTCAGAACACCGGGGAGCTGTTTTTT,CASRLAPQNTGELFF
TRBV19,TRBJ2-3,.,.,TGTGCCAGTAGGATAGGTACCACTAGCACAGATACGCAGTATTTT,CASRIGTTSTDTQYF
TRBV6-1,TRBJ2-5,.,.,TGTGCCCTCCGGACTCCGTACCAAGAGACCCAGTACTTC,CALRTPYQETQYF
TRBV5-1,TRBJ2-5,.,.,TGCGCCAGCAGCAGGGCCGGGACCCCTAGAGAGACCCAGTACTTC,CASSRAGTPRETQYF
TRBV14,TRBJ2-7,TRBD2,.,TGTGCCAGCAGCCCGTGGGGAGCGGGAGGTGGCTACGAGCAGTACTTC,CASSPWGAGGGYEQYF
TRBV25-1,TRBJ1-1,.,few,TGTGCCAGCGCCAGACAGAACACTGAAGCTTTCTTT,CASARQNTEAFF
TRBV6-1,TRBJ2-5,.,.,TGTGCCAGCAGTGAACGATACTGGGAGACCCAGTACTTC,CASSERYWETQYF
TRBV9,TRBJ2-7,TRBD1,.,TGTGCCAGCAGCGTAGGACAGGGGGCATACGAGCAGTACTTC,CASSVGQGAYEQYF
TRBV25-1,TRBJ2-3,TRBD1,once,TGTGCCAGCAGTGAGCACAGGGGTCCTAGCACAGATACGCAGTATTTT,CASSEHRGPSTDTQYF
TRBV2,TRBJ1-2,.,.,TGTGCCAGCCCGGACAATAACTATGGCTACACCTTC,CASPDNNYGYTF
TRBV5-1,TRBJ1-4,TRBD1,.,TGCGCCAGCAGCTTCGGGCAGGGGGCAGGGGAAAAACTGTTTTTT,CASSFGQGAGEKLFF